This T cell receptor beta chain was captured in a study of T cell responses to AZD1222 COVID-19 vaccine. Study-wide points: There were repertoire samples only from the period after the peak T cell response.

CDR1 SNHLY and CDR2 FYNNEI come from the germline V gene. CDR3 length: 15 residues. Trimming left V 7 bases short and J 4 bases short, with 18 bases between. About this clone: Its antigen is undetermined.

Profiling relied on immunoSEQ multiplex PCR, and the TCRdb table lists in-frame clones only, not all of them. The sample yields 95,000 to 150,000 clones, about nine tenths seen once. The rearrangement uses TRBV2 and TRBJ2-3, with D possibly matching TRBD1 (6 bases). The sample consisted of peripheral blood, taken on day 0 of AZD1222 vaccination. The TCR originated in an adult in good health. CDR3 sequence (DNA): TGTGCCAGCACCCTGAGGGGGACAAAAGCAGATACGCAGTATTTT. Encoded protein: CASTLRGTKADTQYF.